These 21 T cell receptor beta chains came from one sample sequenced in a study of early T cells in non-severe SARS-CoV-2 infection. TCRdb passed the 5' RACE reads through MiXCR, listing each CDR3 protein once. Found here are 75,000 to 100,000 distinct CDR3 sequences, approximately 15% of them singletons; the top ten hold more than 6.5%. The sample comprised whole blood. The receptors were sampled from an adult who was a healthcare worker with PCR-confirmed SARS-CoV-2 infection or an uninfected control (not recorded which).

This clonotype was detected only a few times. The gene calls are TRBV6-5 and TRBJ1-5, with D perhaps TRBD1 (6 bases). Trimming took off 5 bases at V and 7 bases at J, with 12 bases between the two ends. This CDR3 contains 13 residues. Germline V gene sequence: CDR1 MNHEY, CDR2 SVGAGI. The CDR3 region is CASSGDQGQPQHF. CDR3 DNA: TGTGCCAGCAGTGGGGACCAGGGGCAGCCCCAGCATTTT.

The genes are TRBV20-1 and TRBJ2-7, with 11 positions matching TRBD2. Per the germline V gene, CDR1 is DFQATT and CDR2 is SNEGSKA (reference sequence). The CDR3 spans 14 residues. The J segment lost 2 bases and the V segment lost 3 bases, leaving 3 bases of the junction unmatched. The CDR3 reads CSARVAGGPYEQYF. The CDR3 DNA sequence: TGCAGTGCTAGGGTAGCGGGAGGGCCCTACGAGCAGTACTTC.

This clonotype was detected a few times. This sequence joins TRBV19 and TRBJ2-1; weak D call: TRBD1 (6 bases). Trimming stripped 6 bases from V and 3 bases from J, with 12 bases between. The CDR3 runs 14 residues. Germline V lookup: CDR1 LNHDA, CDR2 SQIVND (reference sequence). CDR3 bases: TGTGCCAGTAGCCTCCAGGGGAGCTACAATGAGCAGTTCTTC. Translation gives CASSLQGSYNEQFF.

This clonotype came up a few times. This chain connects TRBV11-2 to TRBJ1-2; D may be TRBD1 (6 bases). Germline V CDR1 and CDR2: SGHAT, FQNNGV. The ends were cut back, 4 bases at V and 3 bases at J, with 12 bases in the middle. There are 14 residues in the CDR3. CDR3 protein: CASSSGNRDYGYTF. Written as DNA, the CDR3 is TGTGCCAGCAGCTCCGGAAACAGGGACTATGGCTACACCTTC.

This clonotype was found a few times. This chain connects TRBV28 to TRBJ2-7, with 10 bases fitting TRBD1. The germline V gene has CDR1 MDHEN and CDR2 SYDVKM. After removal of 6 bases from V and 5 bases from J, the junction contained 7 bases not matched to a gene. The CDR3 contains 14 residues. The CDR3 DNA reads as TGTGCCAGCAGATCCGGGACAGGGGTCCACGAGCAGTACTTC. Its translation: CASRSGTGVHEQYF.

This clonotype was seen at least ten times. The rearrangement links TRBV12-3 or TRBV12-4 to TRBJ1-6, with D tentatively TRBD1 (5 bases). This CDR3 is 14 amino acids long. Between the trimmed V and J ends, which lost 3 bases and 7 bases, there was a span of 10 bases. The CDR3 region is CASSFRRDNSPLHF. CDR3 DNA sequence: TGTGCCAGCAGTTTTCGACGGGACAATTCACCCCTCCACTTT.

This clonotype was observed many times. The rearrangement joins TRBV7-9 to TRBJ1-5, with D unclear. The CDR3 loop spans 13 amino acids. With 0 bases removed from V and 9 bases from J, the gap between germline ends came to 9 bases. Germline V CDR1 and CDR2: SEHNR, FQNEAQ (reference sequence). The CDR3 region has the DNA TGTGCCAGCAGCTTAGCCGGCGGGCGGCCCCAGCATTTT. Protein sequence: CASSLAGGRPQHF.

This clonotype has ten or more counts. V is TRBV12-5 and J is TRBJ2-1; 9 bases line up with TRBD1. CDR3 length: 16 amino acids. CDR1 and CDR2 (germline): LGHNT, FRNRAP. Trimming took 1 base from V and 4 from J; bases not matched to a gene: 5. This chain's CDR3 is CASGLAGQGLYNEQFF. The CDR3, as DNA: TGTGCTAGTGGTTTGGCCGGACAGGGGCTATACAATGAGCAGTTCTTC.

This clonotype came up many times. The chain has TRBV11-2 and TRBJ1-1; no clear D gene. Germline assignment: CDR1 SGHAT and CDR2 FQNNGV. V was trimmed by 5 bases and J by 9 bases, leaving 13 bases between them. CDR3 length: 12 residues. CDR3 bases: TGTGCCAGCAGCCTCGACCGTGGAAAAGCTTTCTTT. The encoded protein is CASSLDRGKAFF. The entire variable domain, with the rest obtained from reference TRBV11-2 and TRBJ1-1, is as follows: EAGVAQSPRYKIIEKRQSVAFWCNPISGHATLYWYQQILGQGPKLLIQFQNNGVVDDSQLPKDRFSAERLKGVDSTLKIQPAKLEDSAVYLCASSLDRGKAFFGQGTRLTVV.

This clonotype was counted only a few times. The rearrangement uses TRBV29-1 and TRBJ1-2; 8 bases align to TRBD1. The junction had 11 bases not matched to a gene; V was cut back by 6 bases and J by 5 bases. The V gene's germline CDR1 is SQVTM and CDR2 ANQGSEA. The CDR3 extends over 14 amino acids. Written as DNA, the CDR3 is TGCAGCGTGCCCCGACAGGGGCCGGGATATGGCTACACCTTC. It is translated as CSVPRQGPGYGYTF. Filled out from reference TRBV29-1 and TRBJ1-2, the complete variable domain reads SAVISQKPSRDICQRGTSLTIQCQVDSQVTMMFWYRQQPGQSLTLIATANQGSEATYESGFVIDKFPISRPNLTFSTLTVSNMSPEDSSIYLCSVPRQGPGYGYTFGSGTRLTVV.

This clonotype was seen a handful of times. The chain links TRBV6-6 to TRBJ1-1, with 7 bases aligning to TRBD1. Losses at the gene ends were 5 bases for V and 0 bases for J; bases not matched to a gene: 6. The CDR3 has 15 residues. Germline loops: CDR1 MNHNY, CDR2 SVGAGI (reference sequence). Here the CDR3 DNA reads TGTGCCAGCAGTGGGGGGGGACAGTTGAACACTGAAGCTTTCTTT. It specifies CASSGGGQLNTEAFF.

V gene TRBV6-5 combines with J gene TRBJ1-4; D is unresolved. Between the trimmed V and J ends, which lost 0 bases and 3 bases, there was a span of 8 bases. Germline V gives CDR1 MNHEY, CDR2 SVGAGI. This CDR3 region has 15 residues. The CDR3 loop is CASSYSGSANEKLFF. CDR3 DNA: TGTGCCAGCAGTTACTCGGGGTCAGCTAATGAAAAACTGTTTTTT.

This clonotype was counted many times. The chain employs TRBV11-2 and TRBJ1-1; D is ambiguous. This CDR3 comprises 14 residues. CDR1 SGHAT and CDR2 FQNNGV come from the germline V gene. Trimming shortened V by 3 bases and J by 1 base, and 9 bases separated the two germline ends. CDR3 bases: TGTGCCAGCAGCTTTACTCGGCAGAACACTGAAGCTTTCTTT. Translating gives CASSFTRQNTEAFF.

There are many counts of this clonotype. The chain is built from TRBV7-9 and TRBJ2-7; no reliable D call. Germline assignment: CDR1 SEHNR and CDR2 FQNEAQ (reference sequence). The CDR3 is 14 residues long. Trimming shortened V by 7 bases and J by 7 bases, and 20 bases separated the two germline ends. This CDR3 is CASTSGLLMPEQYF. The CDR3 DNA sequence: TGTGCCAGCACCTCCGGGCTCCTAATGCCTGAGCAGTACTTC.

This sequence joins TRBV3-1 and TRBJ2-1; D tentatively fits TRBD1 or TRBD2 (5 bases each). Germline values: CDR1 LGHDT, CDR2 YNNKEL (reference sequence). This CDR3 contains 15 residues. Trimming stripped 1 base from V and 5 bases from J, with 12 bases between. CDR3 coding DNA: TGTGCCAGCAGCCAAGGGGTCAGGGACGACAATGAGCAGTTCTTC. It yields the protein CASSQGVRDDNEQFF.

This clonotype showed up many times. The V call is TRBV28, the J call TRBJ1-5; D is perhaps TRBD1 (6 bases). CDR1 and CDR2 (germline): MDHEN, SYDVKM. The V end was cut by 6 bases, the J end by 4 bases, with 13 bases between. The CDR3 extends over 14 amino acids. Written as DNA, the CDR3 is TGTGCCAGCAGGCCCCCAGGGGTTAATCAGCCCCAGCATTTT. Translation: CASRPPGVNQPQHF.

This chain connects TRBV12-3 or TRBV12-4 to TRBJ1-5; a possible D gene is TRBD1 (5 bases). Between the trimmed V and J ends, which lost 1 base and 6 bases, there was a span of 10 bases. CDR3 length: 14 residues. This chain's CDR3 is CASSLGGPAQPQHF. The DNA for the CDR3 is TGTGCCAGCAGTTTAGGGGGCCCTGCTCAGCCCCAGCATTTT.

The CDR3 DNA reads TGTGCCAGCAGCCTTACAGGGACGAACACTGAAGCTTTCTTT. This sequence encodes CASSLTGTNTEAFF. This rearrangement joins TRBV7-6 to TRBJ1-1; weak D call: TRBD1 (6 bases). V lost 5 bases and J 1 base, leaving 11 bases between the germline ends. This CDR3 has 14 residues. The germline V gene has CDR1 SGHVS and CDR2 FNYEAQ.

In its sample, this clonotype was seen a few times. The J gene is TRBJ1-4, the V gene TRBV10-3, with 7 bases fitting TRBD1. Germline V lookup: CDR1 ENHRY, CDR2 SYGVKD. J lost 0 bases, V lost 6 bases, and 10 bases had no gene match. The length of the CDR3 is 17 residues. The CDR3 spells CAISPLPGTATNEKLFF. The CDR3 DNA reads as TGTGCCATCAGCCCTCTCCCCGGGACAGCAACTAATGAAAAACTGTTTTTT.

This rearrangement joins TRBV12-3 or TRBV12-4 to TRBJ1-6, with unresolved D. Trimming shortened V by 8 bases and J by 5 bases, and 13 bases separated the two germline ends. The CDR3 runs 14 residues. The CDR3 nucleotides read TGTGCCAGCGGTACGACGGGAAATAATTCACCCCTCCACTTT. Its translation: CASGTTGNNSPLHF.

In this sample, this clonotype turned up a few times. CDR3 sequence (DNA): TGTGCCAGCAGCTTCGGTTCCAGCCAGCCCCAGCATTTT. As protein: CASSFGSSQPQHF. The rearrangement uses TRBV5-4 and TRBJ1-5; D not certain. The CDR3 has 13 residues. V lost 2 bases and J 7 bases, leaving 10 bases between the germline ends. Germline loops: CDR1 SGHNT, CDR2 YYREEE (reference sequence). The full variable domain, rest sourced from reference TRBV5-4 and TRBJ1-5, is ETGVTQSPTHLIKTRGQQVTLRCSSQSGHNTVSWYQQALGQGPQFIFQYYREEENGRGNFPPRFSGLQFPNYSSELNVNALELDDSALYLCASSFGSSQPQHFGDGTRLSIL.